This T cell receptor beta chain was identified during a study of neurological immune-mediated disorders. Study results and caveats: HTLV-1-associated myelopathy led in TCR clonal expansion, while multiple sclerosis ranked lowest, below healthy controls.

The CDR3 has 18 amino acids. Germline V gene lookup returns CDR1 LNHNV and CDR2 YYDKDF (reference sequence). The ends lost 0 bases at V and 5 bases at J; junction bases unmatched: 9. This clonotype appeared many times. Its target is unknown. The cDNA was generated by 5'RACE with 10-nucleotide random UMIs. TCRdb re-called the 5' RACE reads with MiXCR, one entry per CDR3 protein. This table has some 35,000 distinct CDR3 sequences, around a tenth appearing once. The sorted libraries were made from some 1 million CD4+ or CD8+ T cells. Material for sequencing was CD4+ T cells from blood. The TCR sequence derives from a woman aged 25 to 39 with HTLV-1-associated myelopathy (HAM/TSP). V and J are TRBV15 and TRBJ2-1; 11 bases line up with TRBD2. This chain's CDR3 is CATSRDSGGAPNNNEQFF. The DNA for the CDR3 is TGTGCCACCAGCAGAGATAGCGGGGGGGCCCCTAATAACAATGAGCAGTTCTTC.